This TCR beta chain stems from a study of blood T cell repertoires in COVID-19. Study information: Donors in the United States, Italy and Spain gave samples during acute or convalescent COVID-19. PBMCs, B-cell-depleted T cells, or T cells were the source of the cDNA or gDNA that made up the material.

This clone was seen a single time. Germline CDR1 reads SGHVS; CDR2 reads FQNEAQ. V was pared by 5 bases and J by 7 bases, with 9 bases between. The CDR3 contains 12 residues. Assay: immunoSEQ multiplex PCR; the TCRdb copy retains only in-frame clones and omits some. The sample holds roughly 23,000 clones; 94% are singletons and the top ten take less than 4.5%. The TCR comes from a woman in her 50s with active COVID-19. The sequencing sample was made of peripheral blood. The chain links TRBV7-8 to TRBJ1-5; D gene unclear. CDR3 sequence (DNA): TGTGCCAGCAGCGCACTTAACCAGCCCCAGCATTTT. Translation gives CASSALNQPQHF.